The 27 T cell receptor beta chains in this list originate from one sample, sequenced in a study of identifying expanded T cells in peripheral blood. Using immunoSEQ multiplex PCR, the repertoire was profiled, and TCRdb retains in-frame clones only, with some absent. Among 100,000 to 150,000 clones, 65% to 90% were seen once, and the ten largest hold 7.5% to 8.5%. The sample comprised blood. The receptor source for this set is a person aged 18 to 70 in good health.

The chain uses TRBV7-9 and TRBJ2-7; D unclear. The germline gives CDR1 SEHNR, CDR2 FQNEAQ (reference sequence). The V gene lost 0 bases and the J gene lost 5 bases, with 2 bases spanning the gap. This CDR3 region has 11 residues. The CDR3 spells CASSLANEQYF. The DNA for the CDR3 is TGTGCCAGCAGCTTAGCGAACGAGCAGTACTTC.

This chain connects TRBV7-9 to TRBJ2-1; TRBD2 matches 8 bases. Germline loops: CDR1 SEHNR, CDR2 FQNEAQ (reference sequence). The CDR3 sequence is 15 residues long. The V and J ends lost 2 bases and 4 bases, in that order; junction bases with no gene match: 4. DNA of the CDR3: TGTGCCAGCAGCTTAATCGGGGGGGAATACAATGAGCAGTTCTTC. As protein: CASSLIGGEYNEQFF.

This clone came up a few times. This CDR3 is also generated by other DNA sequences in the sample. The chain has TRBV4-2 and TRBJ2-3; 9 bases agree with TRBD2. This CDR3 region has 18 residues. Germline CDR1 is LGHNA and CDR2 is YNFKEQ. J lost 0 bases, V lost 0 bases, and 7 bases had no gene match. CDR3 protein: CASSQEFASGTSTDTQYF. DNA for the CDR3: TGTGCCAGCAGCCAAGAGTTTGCTAGCGGGACCAGCACAGATACGCAGTATTTT.

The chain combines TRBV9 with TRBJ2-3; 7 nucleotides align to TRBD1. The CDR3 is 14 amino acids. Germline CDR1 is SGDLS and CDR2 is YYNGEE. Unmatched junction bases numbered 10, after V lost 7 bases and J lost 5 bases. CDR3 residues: CASGLGGAVDTQYF. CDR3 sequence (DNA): TGTGCCAGCGGATTAGGGGGCGCCGTAGATACGCAGTATTTT.

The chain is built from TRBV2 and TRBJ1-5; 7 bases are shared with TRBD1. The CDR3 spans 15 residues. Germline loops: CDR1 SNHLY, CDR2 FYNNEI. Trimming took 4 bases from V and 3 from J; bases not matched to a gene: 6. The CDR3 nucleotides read TGTGCCAGCAGTGTTGGGACAGCAAACAATCAGCCCCAGCATTTT. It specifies CASSVGTANNQPQHF.

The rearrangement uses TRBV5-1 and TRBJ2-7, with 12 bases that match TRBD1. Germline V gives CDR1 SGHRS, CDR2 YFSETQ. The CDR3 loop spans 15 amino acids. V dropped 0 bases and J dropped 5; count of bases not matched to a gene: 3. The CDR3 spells CASSLAGQGAHEQYF. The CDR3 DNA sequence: TGCGCCAGCAGCTTGGCGGGACAGGGGGCACACGAGCAGTACTTC.

The CDR3 DNA reads as TGCGCCAGCAGCCGATCTTCCGGACAGGGAACAGAGACCCAGTACTTC. Protein: CASSRSSGQGTETQYF. This chain joins TRBV5-1 and TRBJ2-5, with 8 bases fitting TRBD1. With 4 bases clipped from V and 4 bases from J, the junction kept 12 bases outside the gene matches. The CDR3 is 16 amino acids. Germline assignment: CDR1 SGHRS and CDR2 YFSETQ.

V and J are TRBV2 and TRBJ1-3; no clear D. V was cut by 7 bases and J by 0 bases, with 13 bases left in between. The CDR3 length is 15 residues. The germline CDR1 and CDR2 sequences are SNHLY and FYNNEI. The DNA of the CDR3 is TGTGCCAGCACCCCAAGTGGGGTCTCTGGAAACACCATATATTTT. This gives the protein CASTPSGVSGNTIYF.

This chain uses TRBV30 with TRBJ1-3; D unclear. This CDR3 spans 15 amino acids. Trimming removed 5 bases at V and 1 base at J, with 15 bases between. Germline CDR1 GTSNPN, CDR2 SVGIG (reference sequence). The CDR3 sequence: CAWDEATDSGNTIYF. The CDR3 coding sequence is TGTGCCTGGGACGAAGCTACAGATTCTGGAAACACCATATATTTT.

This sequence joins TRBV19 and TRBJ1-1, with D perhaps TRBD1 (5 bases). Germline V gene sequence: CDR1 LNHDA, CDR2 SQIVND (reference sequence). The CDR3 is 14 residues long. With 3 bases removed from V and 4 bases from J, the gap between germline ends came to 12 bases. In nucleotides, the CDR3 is TGTGCCAGTAGTATCATAAGGGGCTCCACTGAAGCTTTCTTT. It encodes CASSIIRGSTEAFF. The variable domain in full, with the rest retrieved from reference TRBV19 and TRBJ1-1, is DGGITQSPKYLFRKEGQNVTLSCEQNLNHDAMYWYRQDPGQGLRLIYYSQIVNDFQKGDIAEGYSVSREKKESFPLTVTSAQKNPTAFYLCASSIIRGSTEAFFGQGTRLTVV.

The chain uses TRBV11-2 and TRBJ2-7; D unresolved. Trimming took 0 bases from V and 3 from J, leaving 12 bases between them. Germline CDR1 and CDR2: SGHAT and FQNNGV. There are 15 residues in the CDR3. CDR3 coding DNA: TGTGCCAGCAGCTTAGAGGCTGGTAGCCACTACGAGCAGTACTTC. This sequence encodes CASSLEAGSHYEQYF.

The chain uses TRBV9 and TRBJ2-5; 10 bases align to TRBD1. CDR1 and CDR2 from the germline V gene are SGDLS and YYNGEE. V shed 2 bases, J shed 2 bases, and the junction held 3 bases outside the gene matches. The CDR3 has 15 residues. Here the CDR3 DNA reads TGTGCCAGCAGCGTTCGGACAGGGGGTCAAGAGACCCAGTACTTC. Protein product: CASSVRTGGQETQYF. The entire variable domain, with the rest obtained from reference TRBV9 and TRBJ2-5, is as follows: DSGVTQTPKHLITATGQRVTLRCSPRSGDLSVYWYQQSLDQGLQFLIQYYNGEERAKGNILERFSAQQFPDLHSELNLSSLELGDSALYFCASSVRTGGQETQYFGPGTRLLVL.

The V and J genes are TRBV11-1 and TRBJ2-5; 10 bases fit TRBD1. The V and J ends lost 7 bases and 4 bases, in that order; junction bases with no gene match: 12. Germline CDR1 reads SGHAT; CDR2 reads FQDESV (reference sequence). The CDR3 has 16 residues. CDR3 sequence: CASTDTGQGTRETQYF. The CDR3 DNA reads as TGTGCCAGCACCGACACGGGACAGGGGACTCGAGAGACCCAGTACTTC.

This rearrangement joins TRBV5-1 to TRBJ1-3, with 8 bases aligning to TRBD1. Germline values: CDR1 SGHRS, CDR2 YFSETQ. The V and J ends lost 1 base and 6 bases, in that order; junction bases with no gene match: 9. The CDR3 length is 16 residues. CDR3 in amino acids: CASSLQAGGAENTIYF. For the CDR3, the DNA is TGCGCCAGCAGCTTGCAGGCAGGGGGCGCAGAAAACACCATATATTTT. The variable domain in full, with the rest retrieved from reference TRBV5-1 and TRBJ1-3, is KAGVTQTPRYLIKTRGQQVTLSCSPISGHRSVSWYQQTPGQGLQFLFEYFSETQRNKGNFPGRFSGRQFSNSRSEMNVSTLELGDSALYLCASSLQAGGAENTIYFGEGSWLTVV.

DNA for the CDR3: TGTGCCACCTCAGCAGGTTCCCGGGACATTCAGTACTTC. This translates into CATSAGSRDIQYF. The chain is built from TRBV15 and TRBJ2-4; no reliable D call. Germline loops: CDR1 LNHNV, CDR2 YYDKDF (reference sequence). This CDR3 region has 13 residues. Trimming stripped 8 bases from V and 8 bases from J, with 16 bases between.

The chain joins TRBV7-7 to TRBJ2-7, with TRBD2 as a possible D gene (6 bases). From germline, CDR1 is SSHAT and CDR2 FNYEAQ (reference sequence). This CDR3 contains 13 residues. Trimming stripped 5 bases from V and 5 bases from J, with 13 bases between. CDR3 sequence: CASSRGDSDEQYF. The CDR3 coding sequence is TGTGCCAGCAGCCGCGGGGATTCCGACGAGCAGTACTTC. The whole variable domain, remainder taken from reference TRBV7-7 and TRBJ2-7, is GAGVSQSPRYKVTKRGQDVTLRCDPISSHATLYWYQQALGQGPEFLTYFNYEAQPDKSGLPSDRFSAERPEGSISTLTIQRTEQRDSAMYRCASSRGDSDEQYFGPGTRLTVT.

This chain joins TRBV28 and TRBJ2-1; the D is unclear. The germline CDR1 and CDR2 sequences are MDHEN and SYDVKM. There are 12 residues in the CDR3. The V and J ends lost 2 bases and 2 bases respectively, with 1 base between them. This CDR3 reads CASSLTYNEQFF. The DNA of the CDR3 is TGTGCCAGCAGTTTAACCTACAATGAGCAGTTCTTC. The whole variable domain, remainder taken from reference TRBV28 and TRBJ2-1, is DVKVTQSSRYLVKRTGEKVFLECVQDMDHENMFWYRQDPGLGLRLIYFSYDVKMKEKGDIPEGYSVSREKKERFSLILESASTNQTSMYLCASSLTYNEQFFGPGTRLTVL.

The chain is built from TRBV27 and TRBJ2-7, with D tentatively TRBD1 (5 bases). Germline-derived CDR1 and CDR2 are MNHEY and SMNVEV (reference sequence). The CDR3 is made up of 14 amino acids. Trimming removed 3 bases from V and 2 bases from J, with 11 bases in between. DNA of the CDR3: TGTGCCAGCAGTTTGTCCAGGGCAGCCTACGAGCAGTACTTC. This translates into CASSLSRAAYEQYF.

CDR3 DNA sequence: TGCGCCAGCTTCCAGGGGGGTTGGGATCAGCCCCAGCATTTT. It is translated as CASFQGGWDQPQHF. The V and J genes are TRBV23-1 and TRBJ1-5; TRBD1 matches at 7 bases. TRBV23-1 is designated an ORF whose function remains uncertain. The ends lost 8 bases at V and 5 bases at J; junction bases unmatched: 9. This CDR3 has 14 residues.

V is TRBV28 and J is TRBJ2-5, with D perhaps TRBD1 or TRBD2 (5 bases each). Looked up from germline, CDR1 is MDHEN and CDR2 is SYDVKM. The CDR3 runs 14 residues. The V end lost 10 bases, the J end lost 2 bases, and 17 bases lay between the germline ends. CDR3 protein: CATLPSGTQETQYF. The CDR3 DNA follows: TGTGCCACCCTCCCGTCCGGGACGCAAGAGACCCAGTACTTC.

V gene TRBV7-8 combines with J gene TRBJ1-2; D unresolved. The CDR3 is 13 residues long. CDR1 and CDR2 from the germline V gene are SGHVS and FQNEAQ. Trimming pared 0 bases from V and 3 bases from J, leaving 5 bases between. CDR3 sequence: CASSLAPDYGYTF. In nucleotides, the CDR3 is TGTGCCAGCAGCTTAGCTCCGGACTATGGCTACACCTTC.

The CDR3 DNA reads TGTGCCTGGAGTCGGACAGGGGACAAGCTATTCTTT. Translated, it gives CAWSRTGDKLFF. The rearrangement uses TRBV30 and TRBJ1-1, with TRBD1 matching 9 bases. The V segment lost 2 bases and the J segment 14 bases; nucleotides outside the gene matches: 9. Germline assignment: CDR1 GTSNPN and CDR2 SVGIG (reference sequence). The CDR3 consists of 12 residues.

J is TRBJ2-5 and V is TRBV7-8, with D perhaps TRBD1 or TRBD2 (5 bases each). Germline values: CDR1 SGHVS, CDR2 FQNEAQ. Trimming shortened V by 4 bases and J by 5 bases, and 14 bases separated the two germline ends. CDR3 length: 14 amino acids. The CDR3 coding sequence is TGTGCCAGCAGCTCCGACACCTGGGGGGAGACCCAGTACTTC. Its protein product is CASSSDTWGETQYF.

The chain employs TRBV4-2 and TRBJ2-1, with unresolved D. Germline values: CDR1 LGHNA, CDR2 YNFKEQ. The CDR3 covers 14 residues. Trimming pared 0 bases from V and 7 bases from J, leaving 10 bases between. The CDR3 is CASSQDPDRNEQFF. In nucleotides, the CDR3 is TGTGCCAGCAGCCAAGATCCAGATCGAAATGAGCAGTTCTTC.

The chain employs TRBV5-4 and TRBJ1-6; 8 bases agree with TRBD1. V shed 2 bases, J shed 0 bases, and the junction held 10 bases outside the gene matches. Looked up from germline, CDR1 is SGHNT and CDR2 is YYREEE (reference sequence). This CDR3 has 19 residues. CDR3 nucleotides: TGTGCCAGCAGCTTCGGAGTTGACAGGGGAAGCTCCTATAATTCACCCCTCCACTTT. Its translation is CASSFGVDRGSSYNSPLHF.

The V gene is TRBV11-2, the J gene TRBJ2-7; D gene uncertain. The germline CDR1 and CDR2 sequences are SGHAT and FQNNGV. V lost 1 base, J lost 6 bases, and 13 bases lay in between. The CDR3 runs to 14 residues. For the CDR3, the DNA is TGTGCCAGCAGCTTAGCCTATTTAGGCCCCGAGCAGTACTTC. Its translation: CASSLAYLGPEQYF.

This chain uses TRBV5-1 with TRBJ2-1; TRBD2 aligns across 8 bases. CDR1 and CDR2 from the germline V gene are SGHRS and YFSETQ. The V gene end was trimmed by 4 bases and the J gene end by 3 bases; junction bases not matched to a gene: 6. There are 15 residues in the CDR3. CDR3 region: CASSIGLAGYNEQFF. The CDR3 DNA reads TGCGCCAGCAGCATCGGGCTAGCGGGCTACAATGAGCAGTTCTTC.